This T cell receptor (beta chain) comes out of a study of blood T cell repertoires in COVID-19. Trimming stripped 4 bases from V and 0 bases from J, with 24 bases between. The CDR3 consists of 19 residues. The data were produced by immunoSEQ multiplex PCR, yet TCRdb's version contains in-frame clones alone and is incomplete. Among more than 400,000 clones listed, roughly 91% were seen once. Participants were aged roughly 18 to 100 years from some 24 US areas. Each participant's cohort was designated according to participant-reported clinical history. All recovered Cohort 3 donors got two negative PCRs, got clearance, or saw symptom resolution.

This sequence joins TRBV23-1 and TRBJ1-2; D is perhaps TRBD1 (6 bases). TRBV23-1 is annotated as an ORF whose role is uncertain. The sequenced sample was PBMCs or T cells enriched from blood (not recorded which). This TCR was recovered from a man aged 18 to 29 who had recovered from COVID-19. The CDR3 here is CASSPLVGGPAPPNYGYTF. DNA of the CDR3: TGCGCCAGCAGTCCCCTGGTCGGGGGGCCTGCTCCTCCTAACTATGGCTACACCTTC.